The 22 T cell receptor beta chains given below trace back to one sample, sequenced in a study of shared clonotypes between healthy human individuals. Data came from immunoSEQ multiplex PCR; TCRdb stores just in-frame clones and leaves some out. The table has roughly 640,000 clones, about 96% seen once. The sequenced sample was naive CD4+ T cells sorted from blood. As for subset: CD45RA+ positively selected. The receptors were sampled from a woman under 40 in good health.

The V and J genes are TRBV7-9 and TRBJ1-2, with 7 bases fitting TRBD1. This CDR3 comprises 16 residues. CDR1 SEHNR and CDR2 FQNEAQ come from the germline V gene (reference sequence). Trimming removed 6 bases from V and 4 bases from J; junction bases left unmatched: 14. CDR3 amino acids: CASRSLKGQTFYGYTF. In DNA form, the CDR3 reads TGTGCCAGCAGGTCTCTGAAGGGACAGACCTTCTATGGCTACACCTTC.

The rearrangement uses TRBV28 and TRBJ2-7, with 9 bases aligning to TRBD1. The CDR3 extends over 15 amino acids. Germline CDR1 reads MDHEN; CDR2 reads SYDVKM. The V and J ends lost 7 bases and 3 bases, in that order; junction bases with no gene match: 10. The CDR3 nucleotides are TGTGCCAGCACCTCCCCCCGGACAGGGGTCTACGAGCAGTACTTC. Protein product: CASTSPRTGVYEQYF. Combining the CDR3 with reference TRBV28 and TRBJ2-7 gives the whole variable domain DVKVTQSSRYLVKRTGEKVFLECVQDMDHENMFWYRQDPGLGLRLIYFSYDVKMKEKGDIPEGYSVSREKKERFSLILESASTNQTSMYLCASTSPRTGVYEQYFGPGTRLTVT.

The chain links TRBV6-5 to TRBJ1-1, with unresolved D. The CDR3 totals 15 residues. CDR1 and CDR2 (germline): MNHEY, SVGAGI. The V end was cut by 0 bases, the J end by 0 bases, with 8 bases between. Here the CDR3 reads CASSYSTTLNTEAFF. In DNA, the CDR3 is TGTGCCAGCAGTTACTCGACAACCTTGAACACTGAAGCTTTCTTT.

The rearrangement joins TRBV18 to TRBJ2-7, with D perhaps TRBD1 (5 bases). Trimming removed 1 base at V and 3 bases at J, with 10 bases between. Germline V lookup: CDR1 KGHSH, CDR2 LQKENI. The CDR3 spans 14 residues. CDR3 nucleotide sequence: TGTGCCAGCTCACCACGCGACAGACACTACGAGCAGTACTTC. Translated, it gives CASSPRDRHYEQYF.

The CDR3 nucleotides read TGCGCCAGCAGCTTGGGGGCCGAGAACTATGGCTACACCTTC. It codes for CASSLGAENYGYTF. The chain is built from TRBV5-1 and TRBJ1-2; no definite D call. V lost 0 bases and J 2 bases, leaving 8 bases between the germline ends. Germline V gene data show CDR1 as SGHRS and CDR2 as YFSETQ. The CDR3 is made up of 14 amino acids.

The rearrangement uses TRBV4-1 and TRBJ2-5, with 8 bases lining up with TRBD2. The J call is in doubt because the DNA end fits TRBJ2-7 better. The germline V gene encodes CDR1 MGHRA and CDR2 YSYEKL. This CDR3 has 16 amino acids. CDR3 in DNA: TGCGCCAGCAGCCAACCTACTAGCGGCAGCTCCTACGAGCAGTACTTC. Translation gives CASSQPTSGSSYEQYF.

The gene calls are TRBV6-1 and TRBJ1-1; perhaps TRBD1 as D (5 bases). This CDR3 has 14 amino acids. Germline V CDR1 and CDR2: MNHNS, SASEGT. V was cut by 5 bases and J by 4 bases, with 14 bases left in between. In DNA, the CDR3 is TGTGCCAGCAGTCAACAGGAGGTCGCCACTGAAGCTTTCTTT. It translates to CASSQQEVATEAFF.

The sample holds one count of this clone. This CDR3 is also generated by other DNA sequences in the sample. The CDR3 region is CASSSGLAGGRDTQYF. The DNA for the CDR3 is TGCGCCAGCAGCTCCGGACTAGCGGGAGGTAGAGATACGCAGTATTTT. This chain links TRBV5-1 with TRBJ2-3; 14 nucleotides align to TRBD2. The V and J ends lost 3 bases and 5 bases, in that order; junction bases with no gene match: 5. The germline V gene has CDR1 SGHRS and CDR2 YFSETQ. This CDR3 has 16 amino acids.

The chain employs TRBV28 and TRBJ1-3, with D perhaps TRBD1 (6 bases). From germline, CDR1 is MDHEN and CDR2 SYDVKM. CDR3 size: 15 residues. V shed 6 bases and J shed 5 bases, with 17 bases lying between them. CDR3 bases: TGTGCCAGCAGGCCACAGGGTTCATTACGAAACACCATATATTTT. It is translated as CASRPQGSLRNTIYF.

In DNA form, the CDR3 reads TGTGCCAGCAGTCATCCGACACCTTACTACGAGCAGTACTTC. Residues: CASSHPTPYYEQYF. This chain links TRBV25-1 with TRBJ2-7; D uncertain. Trimming stripped 5 bases from V and 3 bases from J, with 14 bases between. Germline V gene sequence: CDR1 MGHDK, CDR2 SYGVNS. This CDR3 contains 14 residues.

The genes are TRBV7-2 and TRBJ2-6; D might be TRBD1 or TRBD2, each matching 5 bases. V lost 5 bases and J lost 1, with 12 bases in between. Germline V gives CDR1 SGHTA, CDR2 FQGNSA. There are 16 residues in the CDR3. CDR3 in DNA: TGTGCCAGCAGCCCGAACGGGGCTTCTGGGGCCAACGTCCTGACTTTC. It translates to CASSPNGASGANVLTF.

The chain joins TRBV18 to TRBJ1-5; D is unclear. Germline CDR1 is KGHSH and CDR2 is LQKENI. V lost 3 bases and J lost 4, with 10 bases in between. This CDR3 has 14 amino acids. CDR3 DNA sequence: TGTGCCAGCTCACCCCAGGACGGGAATCAGCCCCAGCATTTT. Protein product: CASSPQDGNQPQHF.

The V and J genes are TRBV29-1 and TRBJ2-7; TRBD1 matches at 7 bases. Per the germline V gene, CDR1 is SQVTM and CDR2 is ANQGSEA. CDR3 size: 14 residues. The junction had 8 bases not matched to a gene; V was cut back by 5 bases and J by 1 base. CDR3 nucleotide sequence: TGCAGCGTTAAGGGTGGGGACAGTTCCTACGAGCAGTACTTC. Its translation is CSVKGGDSSYEQYF.

This chain joins TRBV9 and TRBJ2-5; tentatively, D is TRBD1 (8 bases). The CDR3 extends over 15 amino acids. Deletions cut 2 bases from V and 5 bases from J, with 16 bases between. Germline CDR1 is SGDLS and CDR2 is YYNGEE. CDR3 bases: TGTGCCAGCAGCGTGACCGACAGGGGAGGGGAGACCCAGTACTTC. Protein product: CASSVTDRGGETQYF.

The chain combines TRBV1 with TRBJ2-5. Judging by the DNA end, TRBJ2-7 fits better; the J call may be wrong. TRBV1 is assigned pseudogene status. CDR3 size: 16 residues. The chain's CDR3 is CTSSQQIRASSYEQYF. As DNA, the CDR3 is TGCACCAGCAGCCAGCAAATCAGGGCTAGCTCCTACGAGCAGTACTTC.

The chain carries TRBV7-9 and TRBJ2-3; D is perhaps TRBD2 (6 bases). The CDR3 is 15 amino acids. Germline loops: CDR1 SEHNR, CDR2 FQNEAQ (reference sequence). V was cut by 3 bases and J by 3 bases, with 13 bases left in between. CDR3 nucleotides: TGTGCCAGCAGCTTCGGCGGGAAGGAGACAGATACGCAGTATTTT. Encoded protein: CASSFGGKETDTQYF.

The rearrangement links TRBV10-3 to TRBJ2-7; 8 bases are a match to TRBD1. Per the germline V gene, CDR1 is ENHRY and CDR2 is SYGVKD. This CDR3 has 15 amino acids. V gave up 8 bases and J gave up 6 bases; unmatched junction bases: 15. For the CDR3, the DNA is TGTGCCATCGGGGTTGGACAGGGAGTATTTTCCGAGCAGTACTTC. It is translated as CAIGVGQGVFSEQYF.

The V and J genes are TRBV7-9 and TRBJ2-7; TRBD2 matches 7 bases. The V segment lost 5 bases and the J segment 3 bases; nucleotides outside the gene matches: 7. Germline V gene sequence: CDR1 SEHNR, CDR2 FQNEAQ (reference sequence). This CDR3 is 14 amino acids long. CDR3 sequence: CASSGRTRDYEQYF. The DNA for the CDR3 is TGTGCCAGCAGCGGTCGGACTAGGGACTACGAGCAGTACTTC.

The rearrangement joins TRBV15 to TRBJ2-7, with D tentatively TRBD1 or TRBD2 (5 bases each). Germline CDR1 and CDR2: LNHNV and YYDKDF (reference sequence). CDR3 length equals 18 residues. Trimming left V 0 bases short and J 3 bases short, with 21 bases between. CDR3 coding DNA: TGTGCCACCAGCAGAGATTCCTGGGGAAGGGGAGATATCTACGAGCAGTACTTC. This sequence encodes CATSRDSWGRGDIYEQYF.

This chain links TRBV30 with TRBJ2-1; 9 nucleotides match TRBD2. V shed 3 bases, J shed 6 bases, and the junction held 6 bases outside the gene matches. The CDR3 contains 14 residues. CDR1 is GTSNPN and CDR2 is SVGIG in the germline V gene (reference sequence). CDR3 amino acids: CAWRMGLALNEQFF. CDR3 nucleotides: TGTGCCTGGAGAATGGGACTAGCCCTCAATGAGCAGTTCTTC. The entire variable domain, with the rest obtained from reference TRBV30 and TRBJ2-1, is as follows: SQTIHQWPATLVQPVGSPLSLECTVEGTSNPNLYWYRQAAGRGLQLLFYSVGIGQISSEVPQNLSASRPQDRQFILSSKKLLLSDSGFYLCAWRMGLALNEQFFGPGTRLTVL.

V and J are TRBV2 and TRBJ2-5; 11 bases map to TRBD1. This CDR3 region has 13 residues. V dropped 6 bases and J dropped 5; count of bases not matched to a gene: 2. Looked up from germline, CDR1 is SNHLY and CDR2 is FYNNEI. CDR3 nucleotides: TGTGCCAGCAGGAGGACAGGGGGCGAGACCCAGTACTTC. Encoded protein: CASRRTGGETQYF.

The CDR3 loop reads CASSTRLAGRYEQYF. Here the CDR3 DNA reads TGTGCCAGCAGCACCCGACTAGCGGGAAGATACGAGCAGTACTTC. The chain links TRBV7-2 to TRBJ2-7, with 11 nucleotides matching TRBD2. Trimming removed 5 bases from V and 4 bases from J; junction bases left unmatched: 7. CDR1 is SGHTA and CDR2 is FQGNSA in the germline V gene. The CDR3 extends over 15 amino acids.